This entry features one TCR beta chain sequence. Antigen specificity is unknown. These data come from a study of blood T cells in healthy people across ages. Study at large: Per every two T cells, about one barcoded beta molecule was captured by template switching. Study conclusions and caveats: The study found TCR beta diversity correlated strongly with naive T cell percentage. CMV status of donors was unknown, possibly confounding expanded clonotype changes.

The CDR3 runs to 13 residues. V lost 4 bases and J lost 4, with 9 bases in between. A sample-barcoded 5' primer and a J-beta primer mix were used in a second PCR of about 7 to 12 cycles. Each sample provided no less than 2.5 million CDR3-containing paired-end reads. TCRdb reprocessed the 5' RACE reads with MiXCR, giving one entry per CDR3 protein. Of 1.5 million to 2 million distinct CDR3 sequences listed, 30% to 40% are singletons. What was sequenced was blood. The chain uses TRBV12-3 or TRBV12-4 and TRBJ2-3; D uncertain. The source of this sequence is a human donor in good health. The DNA of the CDR3 is TGTGCCAGCAGTTGGAAATCGGCAGATACGCAGTATTTT. This gives the protein CASSWKSADTQYF.